This T cell receptor (beta chain) was sequenced during a study of CD8 T cells in Susac syndrome. About the study: Five or six sequenced Susac syndrome patients had clinically active disease, while about 8 were in remission. Study observations and caveats: A relatively small number of individuals underwent TCR sequencing and HLA analysis.

A single count supports this clonotype. Its antigen is not identified. Random hexamers were used to reverse transcribe an amount of roughly 0.5 to 1 ug RNA. TCRdb fed the immunoSEQ multiplex PCR reads into MiXCR, producing one record per CDR3 protein. The sample has about 140,000 distinct CDR3 sequences, 95% seen once. In germline, CDR1 is ENHRY, CDR2 SYGVKD. The V gene lost 2 bases and the J gene lost 3 bases, with 5 bases spanning the gap. The length of the CDR3 is 12 residues. Diagnostic criteria defined recently for definite or probable disease were met by the Susac syndrome patients. It was negative isolation that provided the CD8+ and CD4+ T cells, whereas TEMRA cells were enriched by FACS.

This chain joins TRBV10-3 and TRBJ2-7, with unresolved D. Sequencing was performed on CD8+ T cells from PBMCs. This receptor was identified in a human donor with Susac syndrome. The CDR3 DNA reads as TGTGCCATCAGTGAGGGTAGCTACGAGCAGTACTTC. Amino acid sequence: CAISEGSYEQYF.